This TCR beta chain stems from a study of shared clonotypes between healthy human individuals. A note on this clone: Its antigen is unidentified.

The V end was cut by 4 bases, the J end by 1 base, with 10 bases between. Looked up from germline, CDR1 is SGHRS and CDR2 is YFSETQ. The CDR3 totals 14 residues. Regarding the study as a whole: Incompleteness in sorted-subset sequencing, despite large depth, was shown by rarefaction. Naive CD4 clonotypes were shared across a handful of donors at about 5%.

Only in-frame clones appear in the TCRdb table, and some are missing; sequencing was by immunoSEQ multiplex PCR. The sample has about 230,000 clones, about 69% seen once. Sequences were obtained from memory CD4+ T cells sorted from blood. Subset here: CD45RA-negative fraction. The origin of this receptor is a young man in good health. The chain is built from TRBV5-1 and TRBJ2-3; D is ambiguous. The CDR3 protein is CASSLNDGTDTQYF. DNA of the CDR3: TGCGCCAGCAGCCTAAATGACGGCACAGATACGCAGTATTTT. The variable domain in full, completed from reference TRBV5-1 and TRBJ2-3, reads KAGVTQTPRYLIKTRGQQVTLSCSPISGHRSVSWYQQTPGQGLQFLFEYFSETQRNKGNFPGRFSGRQFSNSRSEMNVSTLELGDSALYLCASSLNDGTDTQYFGPGTRLTVL.